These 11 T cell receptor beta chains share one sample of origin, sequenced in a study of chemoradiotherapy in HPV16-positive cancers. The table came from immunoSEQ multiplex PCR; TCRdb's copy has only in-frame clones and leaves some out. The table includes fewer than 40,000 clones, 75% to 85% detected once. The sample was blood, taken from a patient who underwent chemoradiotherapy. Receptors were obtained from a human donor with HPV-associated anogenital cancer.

This chain's CDR3 is CASSLRDIGSNQPQHF. The DNA for the CDR3 is TGTGCCAGCAGCTTACGGGACATCGGTAGCAATCAGCCCCAGCATTTT. The chain combines TRBV11-3 with TRBJ1-5, with a weak D call TRBD1 (6 bases). The V end was cut by 2 bases, the J end by 0 bases, with 11 bases between. The V gene's germline CDR1 is SGHNT and CDR2 YENEEA. CDR3 length equals 16 residues.

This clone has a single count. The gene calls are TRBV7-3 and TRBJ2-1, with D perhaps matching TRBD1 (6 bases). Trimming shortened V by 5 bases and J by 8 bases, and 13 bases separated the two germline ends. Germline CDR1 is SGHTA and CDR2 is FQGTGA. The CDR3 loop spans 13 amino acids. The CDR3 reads CASSLQQGYEQFF. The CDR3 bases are TGTGCCAGCAGCCTACAACAGGGTTATGAGCAGTTCTTC. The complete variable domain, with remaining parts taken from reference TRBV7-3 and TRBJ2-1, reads GAGVSQTPSNKVTEKGKYVELRCDPISGHTALYWYRQSLGQGPEFLIYFQGTGAADDSGLPNDRFFAVRPEGSVSTLKIQRTERGDSAVYLCASSLQQGYEQFFGPGTRLTVL.

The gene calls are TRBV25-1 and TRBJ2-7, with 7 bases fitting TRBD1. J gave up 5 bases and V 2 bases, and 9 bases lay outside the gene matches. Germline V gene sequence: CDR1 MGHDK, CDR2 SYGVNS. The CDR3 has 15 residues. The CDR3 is CASSEGQGVRDEQYF. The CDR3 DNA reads TGTGCCAGCAGTGAAGGGCAGGGGGTTCGCGACGAGCAGTACTTC.

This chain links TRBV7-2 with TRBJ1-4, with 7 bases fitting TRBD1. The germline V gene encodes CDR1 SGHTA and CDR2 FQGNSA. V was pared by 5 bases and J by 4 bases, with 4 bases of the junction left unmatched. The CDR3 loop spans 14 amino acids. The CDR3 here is CASSARQGNEKLFF. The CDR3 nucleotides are TGTGCCAGCAGCGCCCGACAGGGTAATGAAAAACTGTTTTTT.

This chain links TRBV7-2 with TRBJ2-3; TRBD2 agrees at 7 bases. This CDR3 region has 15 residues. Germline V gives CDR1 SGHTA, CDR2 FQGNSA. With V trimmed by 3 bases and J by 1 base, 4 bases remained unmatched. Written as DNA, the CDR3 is TGTGCCAGCAGCTTTGTAGCGGGTGGCACAGATACGCAGTATTTT. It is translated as CASSFVAGGTDTQYF.

The CDR3 DNA follows: TGTGCCAGCAGCTCCGCGGGGCTCTATGGCTACACCTTC. Translated, it gives CASSSAGLYGYTF. The chain uses TRBV7-2 and TRBJ1-2; maybe TRBD1 (5 bases). This CDR3 contains 13 residues. V was clipped by 4 bases and J by 4 bases, with 10 bases between them. Germline CDR1 SGHTA, CDR2 FQGNSA.

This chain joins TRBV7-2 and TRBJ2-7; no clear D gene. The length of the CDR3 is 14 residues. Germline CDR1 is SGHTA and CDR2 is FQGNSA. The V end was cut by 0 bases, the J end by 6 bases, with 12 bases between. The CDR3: CASSLAAAPSEQYF. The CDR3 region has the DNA TGTGCCAGCAGCTTAGCGGCGGCGCCCTCCGAGCAGTACTTC.

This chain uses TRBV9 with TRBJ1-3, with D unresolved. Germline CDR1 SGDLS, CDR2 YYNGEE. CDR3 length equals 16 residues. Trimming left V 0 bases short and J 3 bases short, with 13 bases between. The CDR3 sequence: CASSVATGESGNTIYF. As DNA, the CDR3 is TGTGCCAGCAGCGTAGCAACGGGTGAGAGTGGAAACACCATATATTTT.

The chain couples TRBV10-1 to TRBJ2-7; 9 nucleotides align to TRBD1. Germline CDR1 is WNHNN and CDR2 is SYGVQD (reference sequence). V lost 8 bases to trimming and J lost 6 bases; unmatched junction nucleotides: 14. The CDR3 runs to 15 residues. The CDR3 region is CASGNGGQGSGEQYF. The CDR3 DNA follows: TGCGCCAGCGGAAACGGAGGACAGGGGTCTGGCGAGCAGTACTTC.

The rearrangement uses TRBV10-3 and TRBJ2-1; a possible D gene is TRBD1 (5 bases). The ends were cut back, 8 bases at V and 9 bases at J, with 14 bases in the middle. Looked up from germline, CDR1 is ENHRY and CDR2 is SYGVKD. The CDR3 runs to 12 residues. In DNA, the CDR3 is TGTGCCATCGGGGCGGCCTCTGGTGAGCAGTTCTTC. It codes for CAIGAASGEQFF.

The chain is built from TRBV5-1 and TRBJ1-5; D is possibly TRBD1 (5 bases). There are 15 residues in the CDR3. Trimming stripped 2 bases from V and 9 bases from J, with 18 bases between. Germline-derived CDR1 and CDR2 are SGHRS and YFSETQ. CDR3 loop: CASSFPGPVAGPQHF. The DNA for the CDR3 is TGCGCCAGCAGCTTCCCGGGGCCCGTTGCGGGGCCCCAGCATTTT. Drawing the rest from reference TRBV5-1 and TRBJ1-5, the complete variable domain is KAGVTQTPRYLIKTRGQQVTLSCSPISGHRSVSWYQQTPGQGLQFLFEYFSETQRNKGNFPGRFSGRQFSNSRSEMNVSTLELGDSALYLCASSFPGPVAGPQHFGDGTRLSIL.